This is a list of T cell receptor beta chains from one sample in a study of blood T cell repertoires in COVID-19. Profiling relied on immunoSEQ multiplex PCR, and the TCRdb table lists in-frame clones only, not all of them. The data contain about 170,000 clones, around 82% of them singletons. The sample comprised peripheral blood. The receptors were sampled from an elderly woman with acute or convalescent COVID-19. The CDR3 runs from the conserved cysteine through the conserved F or W. A D gene is named only where the DNA matches it firmly. The listing skips clone size in some rows; elsewhere it reads once, few, many or a size class.

J gene,V gene,D gene,clone size,CDR3 protein,CDR3 DNA
TRBJ2-3,TRBV6-4,.,.,CASSADKNTDTQYF,TGTGCCAGCAGTGCCGACAAAAACACAGATACGCAGTATTTT
TRBJ2-5,TRBV7-8,TRBD2,.,CASSWTSGGPGGTQYF,TGTGCCAGCAGCTGGACTAGCGGGGGACCCGGAGGGACCCAGTACTTC
TRBJ2-5,TRBV2,.,once,CASSDGLRETQYF,TGTGCCAGCAGTGACGGTTTACGAGAGACCCAGTACTTC
TRBJ1-1,TRBV9,TRBD1,.,CASSADRVNTEAFF,TGTGCCAGCAGCGCGGACAGGGTGAACACTGAAGCTTTCTTT
TRBJ2-1,TRBV6-5,TRBD1,.,CASSRTGGLENEQFF,TGTGCCAGCAGCAGAACAGGGGGATTGGAAAATGAGCAGTTCTTC
TRBJ1-3,TRBV2,.,few,CASRTGTSGNTIYF,TGTGCCAGCAGAACGGGAACGTCTGGAAACACCATATATTTT
TRBJ1-3,TRBV18,.,.,CASSIDTSLSGNTIYF,TGTGCCAGCTCAATTGACACCTCCCTCTCTGGAAACACCATATATTTT
TRBJ1-1,TRBV6-5,.,few,CASSSVTGYTEAFF,TGTGCCAGCAGCTCCGTTACAGGGTACACTGAAGCTTTCTTT
TRBJ2-1,TRBV19,TRBD2,.,CASKRTSTNSYNEQFF,TGTGCCAGTAAGAGGACTAGCACGAACTCCTACAATGAGCAGTTCTTC
TRBJ2-7,TRBV28,TRBD1,.,CASTLETGVSYEQYF,TGTGCCAGCACCCTAGAGACAGGGGTTTCCTACGAGCAGTACTTC
TRBJ2-2,TRBV27,.,.,CASRGLGPGELFF,TGTGCCAGCAGGGGGCTCGGTCCCGGGGAGCTGTTTTTT
TRBJ1-5,TRBV7-2,TRBD1,.,CASSLWDRVMVGNQPQHF,TGTGCCAGCAGCCTATGGGACAGGGTTATGGTGGGCAATCAGCCCCAGCATTTT
TRBJ2-1,TRBV4-3,TRBD2,.,CASSQDRGGWSEQFF,TGCGCCAGCAGCCAAGATCGGGGGGGGTGGAGTGAGCAGTTCTTC
TRBJ1-4,TRBV4-2,TRBD1,.,CASSQYYRGMAEKLFF,TGTGCCAGCAGCCAGTATTACAGGGGGATGGCTGAAAAACTGTTTTTT
TRBJ1-2,TRBV18,.,many,CASSPTPDRSHGYTF,TGTGCCAGCTCACCAACTCCCGACAGGTCCCATGGCTACACCTTC
TRBJ2-1,TRBV28,.,.,CASSLGGVEQFF,TGTGCCAGCAGTTTAGGAGGCGTTGAGCAGTTCTTC
TRBJ2-1,TRBV19,TRBD2,few,CASSIDLAGGYNEQFF,TGTGCCAGTAGTATAGATCTGGCGGGAGGGTACAATGAGCAGTTCTTC
TRBJ1-4,TRBV30,.,.,CAWVNQGVSEKLFF,TGTGCCTGGGTTAACCAGGGTGTTAGTGAAAAACTGTTTTTT
TRBJ1-5,TRBV7-9,.,.,CASSLSSGGQPQHF,TGTGCCAGCAGCTTATCGTCGGGGGGTCAGCCCCAGCATTTT
TRBJ1-5,TRBV12-3/TRBV12-4,TRBD1,.,CASSNDRGQPQHF,TGTGCCAGCAGTAACGACAGGGGACAGCCCCAGCATTTT
TRBJ1-1,TRBV28,.,.,CASSLWGGDTEAFF,TGTGCCAGCAGTTTATGGGGAGGTGACACTGAAGCTTTCTTT
TRBJ1-4,TRBV9,TRBD1,.,CASSRTGGFEKLFF,TGTGCCAGCAGCCGGACAGGGGGTTTCGAAAAACTGTTTTTT
TRBJ2-2,TRBV5-4,TRBD2,.,CASQPGGRGTGELFF,TGTGCCAGCCAACCGGGGGGGCGGGGCACCGGGGAGCTGTTTTTT
TRBJ2-3,TRBV6-1,TRBD2,few,CASSETSVSTDTQYF,TGTGCCAGCAGTGAAACTAGCGTAAGCACAGATACGCAGTATTTT
TRBJ1-1,TRBV6-2/TRBV6-3,.,once,CASSSFVNTEAFF,TGTGCCAGCAGCTCATTTGTGAACACTGAAGCTTTCTTT
TRBJ1-2,TRBV25-1,.,.,CASSDQGNYGYTF,TGTGCCAGCAGTGATCAGGGTAATTATGGCTACACCTTC
TRBJ2-6,TRBV7-2,TRBD1,.,CASSGRGGFSGANVLTF,TGTGCCAGCAGCGGCAGAGGGGGCTTCTCTGGGGCCAACGTCCTGACTTTC
TRBJ2-5,TRBV7-9,TRBD2,.,CASSLALAGDQETQYF,TGTGCCAGCAGCTTAGCCTTAGCGGGAGATCAGGAGACCCAGTACTTC
TRBJ2-7,TRBV20-1,TRBD2,.,CSASQAGGNYEQYF,TGCAGTGCTAGTCAAGCGGGGGGGAACTACGAGCAGTACTTC
TRBJ2-1,TRBV7-8,TRBD1,once,CASSLGQGAYNEQFF,TGTGCCAGCAGCTTAGGACAGGGGGCTTACAATGAGCAGTTCTTC
TRBJ1-2,TRBV6-1,.,.,CASSEEGVSYGYTF,TGTGCCAGCAGTGAAGAGGGGGTAAGCTATGGCTACACCTTC
TRBJ2-7,TRBV3-1/TRBV3-2,TRBD1,once,CASSQVTGVEQYF,TGTGCCAGCAGCCAAGTAACAGGGGTTGAGCAGTACTTC
TRBJ1-1,TRBV5-4,.,.,CASSSEGLPDTEAFF,TGTGCCAGCAGCTCCGAGGGACTCCCAGACACTGAAGCTTTCTTT
TRBJ1-1,TRBV19,.,.,CASRVAAHTEAFF,TGTGCCAGCAGGGTGGCGGCTCACACTGAAGCTTTCTTT
TRBJ2-3,TRBV2,TRBD1,.,CASKGAEDTQYF,TGTGCCAGCAAGGGGGCTGAGGATACGCAGTATTTT
TRBJ2-2,TRBV5-1,TRBD2,.,CASSDTALAGEGELFF,TGCGCCAGCAGCGACACCGCCCTAGCGGGAGAGGGGGAGCTGTTTTTT
TRBJ2-4,TRBV7-2,.,.,CASSLATGKGNIQYF,TGTGCCAGCAGCTTAGCGACGGGGAAGGGTAACATTCAGTACTTC
TRBJ1-6,TRBV4-1,.,once,CASSQEQGPDNSPLHF,TGCGCCAGCAGCCAAGAACAGGGTCCCGATAATTCACCCCTCCACTTT
TRBJ1-3,TRBV11-3,.,.,CASSFGQPGNTIYF,TGTGCCAGCAGCTTCGGACAGCCTGGAAACACCATATATTTT
TRBJ2-1,TRBV2,TRBD2,.,CASRGLAGSNEQFF,TGTGCCAGCAGGGGACTAGCGGGAAGCAATGAGCAGTTCTTC
TRBJ1-1,TRBV24-1,.,few,CATGAGAGTEAFF,TGTGCCACAGGGGCAGGGGCAGGCACTGAAGCTTTCTTT
TRBJ1-2,TRBV7-9,.,.,CASSPVPLGGYTF,TGTGCCAGCAGCCCAGTCCCTTTGGGGGGTTACACCTTC
TRBJ1-2,TRBV7-8,.,.,CASSQTRGVTHSSNYGYTF,TGTGCCAGCAGCCAAACCCGGGGAGTCACGCACTCCTCTAACTATGGCTACACCTTC
TRBJ2-1,TRBV7-6,TRBD2,.,CASVLSGASSYNEQFF,TGTGCCAGCGTACTAAGCGGGGCGAGCTCCTACAATGAGCAGTTCTTC
TRBJ1-1,TRBV18,TRBD1,.,CASSVNRGSTEAFF,TGTGCCAGCTCAGTAAACAGGGGTTCCACTGAAGCTTTCTTT
TRBJ2-1,TRBV5-4,TRBD1,.,CASSLGQGTGFNNEQFF,TGTGCCAGCAGCTTAGGTCAAGGGACAGGGTTTAACAATGAGCAGTTCTTC
TRBJ2-3,TRBV30,.,.,CAWSLMGPNPTDTQYF,TGTGCCTGGAGCTTAATGGGCCCCAATCCCACAGATACGCAGTATTTT
TRBJ1-5,TRBV24-1,TRBD1,.,CATSVPGQGADQPQHF,TGTGCCACCAGTGTCCCCGGCCAGGGGGCCGATCAGCCCCAGCATTTT
TRBJ1-4,TRBV28,TRBD1,.,CASSSRDSNEKLFF,TGTGCCAGCAGTTCTCGGGACAGTAATGAAAAACTGTTTTTT
TRBJ2-4,TRBV3-1/TRBV3-2,TRBD1,.,CASSDRGAASAKNIQYF,TGTGCCAGCAGCGACAGGGGAGCGGCCAGCGCCAAAAACATTCAGTACTTC
TRBJ1-4,TRBV2,.,.,CASSMGHFNEKLFF,TGTGCCAGCTCAATGGGACACTTTAATGAAAAACTGTTTTTT
TRBJ1-5,TRBV6-5,TRBD1,few,CASNPDRYSNQPQHF,TGTGCCAGCAATCCGGACAGGTATAGCAATCAGCCCCAGCATTTT
TRBJ1-1,TRBV25-1,TRBD1,.,CASSGPGTGRNTEAFF,TGTGCCAGCAGCGGTCCCGGGACAGGGCGGAACACTGAAGCTTTCTTT
TRBJ2-7,TRBV5-1,.,.,CASSLPLGGSYEQYF,TGCGCCAGCAGCCTCCCGCTCGGGGGCTCCTACGAGCAGTACTTC
TRBJ2-2,TRBV7-3,TRBD1,once,CASSPTGGRNTGELFF,TGTGCCAGCAGTCCTACAGGGGGCCGGAACACCGGGGAGCTGTTTTTT
TRBJ2-2,TRBV24-1,.,.,CATKSNTNTGELFF,TGTGCCACCAAATCCAACACGAACACCGGGGAGCTGTTTTTT
TRBJ2-7,TRBV19,.,.,CASSIGVVSYEQYF,TGTGCCAGTAGTATCGGAGTAGTCTCCTACGAGCAGTACTTC
TRBJ2-1,TRBV6-1,.,once,CASSVGGGRRANEQFF,TGTGCCAGCAGTGTTGGAGGCGGACGACGAGCAAATGAGCAGTTCTTC
TRBJ2-2,TRBV7-8,TRBD1,.,CASSLVRTGSGELFF,TGTGCCAGCAGCTTAGTTCGGACAGGGTCCGGGGAGCTGTTTTTT
TRBJ1-1,TRBV19,.,.,CASSPYGGSLEAFF,TGTGCCAGTAGCCCGTACGGAGGCAGCCTTGAAGCTTTCTTT